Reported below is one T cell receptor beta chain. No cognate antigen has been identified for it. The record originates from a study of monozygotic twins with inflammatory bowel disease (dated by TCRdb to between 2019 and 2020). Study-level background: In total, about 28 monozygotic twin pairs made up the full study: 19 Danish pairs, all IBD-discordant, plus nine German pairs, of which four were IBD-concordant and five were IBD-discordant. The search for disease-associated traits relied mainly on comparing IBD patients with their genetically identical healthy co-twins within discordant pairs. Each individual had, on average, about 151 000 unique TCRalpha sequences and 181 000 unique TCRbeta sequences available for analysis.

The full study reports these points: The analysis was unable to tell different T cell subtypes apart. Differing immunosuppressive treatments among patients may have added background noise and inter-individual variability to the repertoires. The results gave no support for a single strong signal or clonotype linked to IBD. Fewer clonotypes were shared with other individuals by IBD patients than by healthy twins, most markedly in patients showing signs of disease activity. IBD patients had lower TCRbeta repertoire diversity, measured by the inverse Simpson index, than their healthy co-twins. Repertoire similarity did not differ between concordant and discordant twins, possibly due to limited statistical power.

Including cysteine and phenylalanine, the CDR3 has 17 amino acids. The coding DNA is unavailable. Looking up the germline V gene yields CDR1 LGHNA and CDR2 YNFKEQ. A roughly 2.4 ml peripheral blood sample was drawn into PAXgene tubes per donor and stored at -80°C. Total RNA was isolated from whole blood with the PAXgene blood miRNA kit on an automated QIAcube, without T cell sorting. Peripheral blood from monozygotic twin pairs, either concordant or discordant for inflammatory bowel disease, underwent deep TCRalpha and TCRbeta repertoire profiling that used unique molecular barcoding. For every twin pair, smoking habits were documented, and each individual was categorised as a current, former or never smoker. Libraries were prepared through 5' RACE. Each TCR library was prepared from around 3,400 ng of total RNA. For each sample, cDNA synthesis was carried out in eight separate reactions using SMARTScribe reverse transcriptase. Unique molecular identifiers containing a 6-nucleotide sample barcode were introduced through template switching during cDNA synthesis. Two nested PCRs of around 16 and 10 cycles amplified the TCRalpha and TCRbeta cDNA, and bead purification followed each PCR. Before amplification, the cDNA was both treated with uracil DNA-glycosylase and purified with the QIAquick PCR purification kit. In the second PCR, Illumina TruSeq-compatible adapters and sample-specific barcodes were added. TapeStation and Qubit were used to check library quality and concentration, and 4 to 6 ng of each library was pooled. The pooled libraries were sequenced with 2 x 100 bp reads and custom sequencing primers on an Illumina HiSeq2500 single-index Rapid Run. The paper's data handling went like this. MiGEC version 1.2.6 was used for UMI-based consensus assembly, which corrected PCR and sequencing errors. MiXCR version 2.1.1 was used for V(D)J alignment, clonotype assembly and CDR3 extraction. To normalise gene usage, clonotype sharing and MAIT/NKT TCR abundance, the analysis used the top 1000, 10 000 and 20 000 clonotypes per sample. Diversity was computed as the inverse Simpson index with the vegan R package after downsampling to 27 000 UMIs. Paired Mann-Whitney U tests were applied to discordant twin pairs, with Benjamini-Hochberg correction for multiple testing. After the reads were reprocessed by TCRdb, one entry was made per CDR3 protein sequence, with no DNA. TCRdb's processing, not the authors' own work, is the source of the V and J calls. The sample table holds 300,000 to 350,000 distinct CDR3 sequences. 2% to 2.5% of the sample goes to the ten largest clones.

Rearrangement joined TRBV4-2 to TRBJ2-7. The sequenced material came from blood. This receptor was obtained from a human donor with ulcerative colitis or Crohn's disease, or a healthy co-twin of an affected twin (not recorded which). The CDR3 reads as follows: CASSQDLASGRPYEQYF.